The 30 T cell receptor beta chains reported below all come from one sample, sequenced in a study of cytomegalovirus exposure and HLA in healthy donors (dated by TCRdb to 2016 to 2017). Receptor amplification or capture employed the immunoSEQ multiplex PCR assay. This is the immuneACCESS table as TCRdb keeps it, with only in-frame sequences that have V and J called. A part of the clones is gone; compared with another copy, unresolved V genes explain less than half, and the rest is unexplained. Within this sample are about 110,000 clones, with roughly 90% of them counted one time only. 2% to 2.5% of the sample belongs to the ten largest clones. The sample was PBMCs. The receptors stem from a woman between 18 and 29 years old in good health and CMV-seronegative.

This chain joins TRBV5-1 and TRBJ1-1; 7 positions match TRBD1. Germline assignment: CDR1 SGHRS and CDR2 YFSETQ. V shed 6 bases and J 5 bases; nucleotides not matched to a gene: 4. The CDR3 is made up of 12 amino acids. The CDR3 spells CASNQGGTEAFF. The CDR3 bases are TGCGCCAGCAATCAGGGGGGTACTGAAGCTTTCTTT.

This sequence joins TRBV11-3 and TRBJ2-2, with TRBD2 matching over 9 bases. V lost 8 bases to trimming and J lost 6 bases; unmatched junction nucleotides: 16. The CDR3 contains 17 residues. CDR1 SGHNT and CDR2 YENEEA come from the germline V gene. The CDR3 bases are TGTGCCAGCGCAGCACGCGGGGGGGTTTCTTCCGCCGGGGAGCTGTTTTTT. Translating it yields CASAARGGVSSAGELFF.

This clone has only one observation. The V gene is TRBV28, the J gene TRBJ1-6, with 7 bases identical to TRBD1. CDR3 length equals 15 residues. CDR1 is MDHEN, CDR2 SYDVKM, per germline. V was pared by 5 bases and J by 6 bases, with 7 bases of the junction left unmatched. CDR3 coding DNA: TGTGCCAGCAGTGCCCTACAGGGGTTTAATTCACCCCTCCACTTT. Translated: CASSALQGFNSPLHF.

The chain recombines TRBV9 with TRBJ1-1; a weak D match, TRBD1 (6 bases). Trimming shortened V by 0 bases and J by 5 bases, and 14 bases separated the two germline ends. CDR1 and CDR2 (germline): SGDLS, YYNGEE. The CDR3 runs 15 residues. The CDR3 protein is CASSVVRGAFTEAFF. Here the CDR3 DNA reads TGTGCCAGCAGCGTAGTGCGGGGGGCGTTTACTGAAGCTTTCTTT.

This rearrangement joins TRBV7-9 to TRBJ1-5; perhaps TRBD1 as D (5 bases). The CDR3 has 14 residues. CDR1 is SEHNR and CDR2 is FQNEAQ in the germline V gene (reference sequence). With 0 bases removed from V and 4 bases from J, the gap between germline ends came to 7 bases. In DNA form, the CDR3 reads TGTGCCAGCAGCTTAGCCCAGGGTAATCAGCCCCAGCATTTT. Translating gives CASSLAQGNQPQHF.

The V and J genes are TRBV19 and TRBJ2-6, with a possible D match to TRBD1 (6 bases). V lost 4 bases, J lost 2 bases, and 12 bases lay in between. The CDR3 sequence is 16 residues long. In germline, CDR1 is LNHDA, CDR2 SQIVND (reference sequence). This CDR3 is CASSKQGATGANVLTF. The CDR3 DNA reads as TGTGCCAGTAGTAAACAGGGTGCAACTGGGGCCAACGTCCTGACTTTC.

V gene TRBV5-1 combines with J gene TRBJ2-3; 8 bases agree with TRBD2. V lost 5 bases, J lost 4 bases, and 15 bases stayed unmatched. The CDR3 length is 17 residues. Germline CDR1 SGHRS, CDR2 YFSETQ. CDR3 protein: CASSRSLLAVMADTQYF. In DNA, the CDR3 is TGCGCCAGCAGTCGGAGTTTACTAGCGGTCATGGCAGATACGCAGTATTTT.

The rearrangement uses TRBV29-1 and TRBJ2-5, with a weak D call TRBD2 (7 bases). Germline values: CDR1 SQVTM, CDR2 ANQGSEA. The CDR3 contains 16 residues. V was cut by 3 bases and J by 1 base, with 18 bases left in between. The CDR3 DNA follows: TGCAGCGTTGACCTCTATGGGGGGGGGCTCCAAGAGACCCAGTACTTC. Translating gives CSVDLYGGGLQETQYF.

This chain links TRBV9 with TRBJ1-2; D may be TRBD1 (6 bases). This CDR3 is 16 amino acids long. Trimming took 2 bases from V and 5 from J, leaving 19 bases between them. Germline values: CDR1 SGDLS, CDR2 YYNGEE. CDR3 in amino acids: CASSVNRDNILYGYTF. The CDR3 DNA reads TGTGCCAGCAGCGTGAACCGGGACAACATCTTGTATGGCTACACCTTC.

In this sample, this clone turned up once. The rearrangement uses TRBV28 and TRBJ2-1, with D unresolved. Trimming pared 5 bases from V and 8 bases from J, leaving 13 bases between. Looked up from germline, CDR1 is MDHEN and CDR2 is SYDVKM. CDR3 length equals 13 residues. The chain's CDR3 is CASSRLREDEQFF. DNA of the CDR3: TGTGCCAGCAGTAGATTACGTGAGGATGAGCAGTTCTTC.

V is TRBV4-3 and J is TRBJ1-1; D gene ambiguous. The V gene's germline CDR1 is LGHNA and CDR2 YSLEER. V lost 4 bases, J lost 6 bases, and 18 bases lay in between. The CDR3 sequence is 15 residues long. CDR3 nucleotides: TGCGCCAGCAGCCCGGACCGCGGGGTATCTGCTGAAGCTTTCTTT. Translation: CASSPDRGVSAEAFF.

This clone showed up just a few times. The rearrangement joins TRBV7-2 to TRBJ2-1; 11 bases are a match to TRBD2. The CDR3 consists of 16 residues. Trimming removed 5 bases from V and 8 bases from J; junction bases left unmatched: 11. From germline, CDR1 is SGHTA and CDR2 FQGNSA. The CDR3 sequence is CASSRSGGEVGYEQFF. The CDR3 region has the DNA TGTGCCAGCAGCCGTAGCGGGGGGGAAGTAGGGTATGAGCAGTTCTTC.

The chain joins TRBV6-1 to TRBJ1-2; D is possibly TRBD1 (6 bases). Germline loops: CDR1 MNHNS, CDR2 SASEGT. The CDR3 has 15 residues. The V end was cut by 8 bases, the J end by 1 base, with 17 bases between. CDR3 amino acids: CASGQYRDGNYGYTF. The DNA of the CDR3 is TGTGCCAGCGGTCAGTACAGGGATGGTAACTATGGCTACACCTTC.

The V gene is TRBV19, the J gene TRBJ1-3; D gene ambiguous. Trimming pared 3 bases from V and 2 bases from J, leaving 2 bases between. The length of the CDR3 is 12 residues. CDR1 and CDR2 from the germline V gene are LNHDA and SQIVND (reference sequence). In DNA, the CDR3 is TGTGCCAGTAGTATCACTGGAAACACCATATATTTT. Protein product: CASSITGNTIYF. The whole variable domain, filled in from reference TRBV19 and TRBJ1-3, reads DGGITQSPKYLFRKEGQNVTLSCEQNLNHDAMYWYRQDPGQGLRLIYYSQIVNDFQKGDIAEGYSVSREKKESFPLTVTSAQKNPTAFYLCASSITGNTIYFGEGSWLTVV.

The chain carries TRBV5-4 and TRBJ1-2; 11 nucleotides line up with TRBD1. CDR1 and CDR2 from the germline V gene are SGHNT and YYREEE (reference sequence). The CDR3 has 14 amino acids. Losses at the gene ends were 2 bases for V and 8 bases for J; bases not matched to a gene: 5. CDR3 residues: CASSFGTGGGGYTF. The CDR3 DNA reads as TGTGCCAGCAGCTTCGGGACAGGGGGTGGCGGCTACACCTTC.

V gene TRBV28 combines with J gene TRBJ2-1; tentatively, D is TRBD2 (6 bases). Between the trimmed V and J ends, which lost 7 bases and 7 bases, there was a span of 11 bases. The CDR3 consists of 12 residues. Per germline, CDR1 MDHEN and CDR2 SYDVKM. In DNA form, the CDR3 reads TGTGCCAGCACCTTAAGCGGGAATGAGCAGTTCTTC. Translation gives CASTLSGNEQFF.

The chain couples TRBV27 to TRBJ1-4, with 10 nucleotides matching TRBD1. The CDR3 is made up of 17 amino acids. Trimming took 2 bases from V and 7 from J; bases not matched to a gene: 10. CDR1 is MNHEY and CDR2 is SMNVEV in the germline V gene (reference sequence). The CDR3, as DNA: TGTGCCAGCAGTTTAGCCTCCCCGGGACAGGGGAGTGAAAAACTGTTTTTT. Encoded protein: CASSLASPGQGSEKLFF. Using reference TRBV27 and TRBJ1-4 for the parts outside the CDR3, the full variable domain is EAQVTQNPRYLITVTGKKLTVTCSQNMNHEYMSWYRQDPGLGLRQIYYSMNVEVTDKGDVPEGYKVSRKEKRNFPLILESPSPNQTSLYFCASSLASPGQGSEKLFFGSGTQLSVL.

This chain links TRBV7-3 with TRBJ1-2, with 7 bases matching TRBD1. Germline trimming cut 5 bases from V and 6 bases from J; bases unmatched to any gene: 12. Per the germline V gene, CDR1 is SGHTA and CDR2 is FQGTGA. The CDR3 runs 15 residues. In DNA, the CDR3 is TGTGCCAGCAGCCCTAACTTCGGACAGGTCGATGGCTACACCTTC. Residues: CASSPNFGQVDGYTF.

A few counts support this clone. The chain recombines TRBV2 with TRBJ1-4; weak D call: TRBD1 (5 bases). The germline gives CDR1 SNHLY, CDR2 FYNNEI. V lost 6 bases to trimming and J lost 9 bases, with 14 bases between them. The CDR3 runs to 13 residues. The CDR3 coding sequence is TGTGCCAGCAGGCCGGCCCTGGGGCAAAAACTGTTTTTT. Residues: CASRPALGQKLFF.

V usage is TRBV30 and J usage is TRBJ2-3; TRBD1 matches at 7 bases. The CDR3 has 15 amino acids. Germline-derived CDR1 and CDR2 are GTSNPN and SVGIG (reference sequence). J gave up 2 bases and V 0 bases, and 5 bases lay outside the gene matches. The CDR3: CAWSVGTANTDTQYF. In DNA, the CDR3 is TGTGCCTGGAGTGTGGGGACAGCTAACACAGATACGCAGTATTTT.

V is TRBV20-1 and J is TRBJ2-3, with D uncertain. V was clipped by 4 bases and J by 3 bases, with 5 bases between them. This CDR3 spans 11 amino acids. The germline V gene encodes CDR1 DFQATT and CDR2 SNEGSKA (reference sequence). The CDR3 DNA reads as TGCAGTGCTATACAGACAGATACGCAGTATTTT. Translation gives CSAIQTDTQYF.

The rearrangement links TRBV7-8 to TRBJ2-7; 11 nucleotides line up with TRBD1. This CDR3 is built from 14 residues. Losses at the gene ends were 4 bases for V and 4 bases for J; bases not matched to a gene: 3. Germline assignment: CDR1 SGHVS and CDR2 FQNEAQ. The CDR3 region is CASSSGQGAYEQYF. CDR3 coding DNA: TGTGCCAGCAGCTCAGGACAGGGGGCTTACGAGCAGTACTTC.

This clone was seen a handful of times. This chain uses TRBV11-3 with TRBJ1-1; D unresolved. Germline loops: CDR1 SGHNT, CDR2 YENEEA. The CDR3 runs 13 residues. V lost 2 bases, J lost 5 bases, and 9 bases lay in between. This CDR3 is CASSLSRGTEAFF. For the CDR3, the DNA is TGTGCCAGCAGCTTAAGTCGGGGTACTGAAGCTTTCTTT.

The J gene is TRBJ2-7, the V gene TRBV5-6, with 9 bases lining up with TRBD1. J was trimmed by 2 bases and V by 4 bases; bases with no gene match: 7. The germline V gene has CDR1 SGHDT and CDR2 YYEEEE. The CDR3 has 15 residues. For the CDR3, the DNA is TGTGCCAGCAGCGTTGGGACAGGGTGGGCCTACGAGCAGTACTTC. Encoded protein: CASSVGTGWAYEQYF.

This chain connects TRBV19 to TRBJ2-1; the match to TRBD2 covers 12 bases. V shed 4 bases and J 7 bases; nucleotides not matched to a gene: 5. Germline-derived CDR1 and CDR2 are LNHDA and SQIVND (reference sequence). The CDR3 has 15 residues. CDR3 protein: CASSKGLAGPNEQFF. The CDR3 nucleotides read TGTGCCAGTAGTAAGGGACTAGCGGGCCCAAATGAGCAGTTCTTC.

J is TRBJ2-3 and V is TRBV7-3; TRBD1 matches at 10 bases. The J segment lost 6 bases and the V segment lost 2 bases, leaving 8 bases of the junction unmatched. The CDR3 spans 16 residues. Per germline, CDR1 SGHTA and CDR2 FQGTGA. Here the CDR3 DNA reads TGTGCCAGCAGCTTATTGGGGACAGGGGTTGCGGATACGCAGTATTTT. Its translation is CASSLLGTGVADTQYF.

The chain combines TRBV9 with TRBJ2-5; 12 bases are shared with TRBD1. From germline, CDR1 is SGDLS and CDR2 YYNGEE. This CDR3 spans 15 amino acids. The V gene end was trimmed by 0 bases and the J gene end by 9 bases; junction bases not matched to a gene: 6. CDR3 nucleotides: TGTGCCAGCAGCGTAGGGGGGACAGGGGGCGCGTCCCAGTACTTC. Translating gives CASSVGGTGGASQYF.

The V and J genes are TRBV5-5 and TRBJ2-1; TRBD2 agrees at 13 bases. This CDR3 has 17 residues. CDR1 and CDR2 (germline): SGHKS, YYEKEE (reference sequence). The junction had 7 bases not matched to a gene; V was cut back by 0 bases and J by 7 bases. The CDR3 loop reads CASSLGIGLAGENEQFF. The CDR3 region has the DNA TGTGCCAGCAGCTTGGGAATAGGACTAGCGGGAGAAAATGAGCAGTTCTTC.

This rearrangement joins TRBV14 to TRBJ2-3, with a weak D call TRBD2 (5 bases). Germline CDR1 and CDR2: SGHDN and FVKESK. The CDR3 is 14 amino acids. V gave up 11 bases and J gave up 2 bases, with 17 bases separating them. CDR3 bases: TGTGCCCCCCCCCGGAGGTCGTACACAGATACGCAGTATTTT. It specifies CAPPRRSYTDTQYF.

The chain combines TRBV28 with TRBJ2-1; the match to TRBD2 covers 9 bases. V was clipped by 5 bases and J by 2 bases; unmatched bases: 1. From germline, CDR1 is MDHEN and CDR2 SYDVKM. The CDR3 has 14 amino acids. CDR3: CASSRGGAYNEQFF. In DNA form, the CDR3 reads TGTGCCAGCAGTCGCGGGGGGGCCTACAATGAGCAGTTCTTC. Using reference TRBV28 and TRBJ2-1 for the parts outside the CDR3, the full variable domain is DVKVTQSSRYLVKRTGEKVFLECVQDMDHENMFWYRQDPGLGLRLIYFSYDVKMKEKGDIPEGYSVSREKKERFSLILESASTNQTSMYLCASSRGGAYNEQFFGPGTRLTVL.